The clone carrying this TCR beta chain turned up a few times. TCRdb passed the RT-PCR reads through MiXCR, listing each CDR3 protein once. The sample gives about 87,000 distinct CDR3 sequences, less than 5% of which show up once; 2.6% is in the top ten. Germline-derived CDR1 and CDR2 are DFQATT and SNEGSKA (reference sequence). The V gene end was trimmed by 0 bases and the J gene end by 2 bases; junction bases not matched to a gene: 10. This CDR3 is 17 amino acids long. The sample comes from a study of patients and donors after allogeneic stem cell transplantation. This TCR derives from a human donor who was either an allogeneic HSCT recipient or a stem cell or donor lymphocyte infusion donor (not recorded which). It is not recorded whose cells these are; they may come from a transplant donor. The chain joins TRBV20-1 to TRBJ1-1; 9 bases fit TRBD1. The sequenced sample consisted of blood, either unsorted or a sorted T cell fraction (not recorded which). CDR3 residues: CSARDDGTGIINTEAFF. The CDR3 DNA reads TGCAGTGCTAGAGATGACGGGACAGGGATTATTAACACTGAAGCTTTCTTT.